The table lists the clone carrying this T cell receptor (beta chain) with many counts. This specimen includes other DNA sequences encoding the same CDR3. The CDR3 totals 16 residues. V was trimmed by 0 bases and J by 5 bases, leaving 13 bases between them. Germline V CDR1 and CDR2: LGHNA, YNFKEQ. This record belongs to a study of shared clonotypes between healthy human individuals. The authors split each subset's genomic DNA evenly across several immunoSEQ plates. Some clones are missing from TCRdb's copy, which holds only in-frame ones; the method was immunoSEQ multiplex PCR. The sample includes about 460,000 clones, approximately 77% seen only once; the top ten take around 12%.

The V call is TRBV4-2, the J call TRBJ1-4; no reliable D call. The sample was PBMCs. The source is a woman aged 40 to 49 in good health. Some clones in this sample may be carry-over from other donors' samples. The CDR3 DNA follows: TGTGCCAGCAGCCAAGAGCAGTCTCTATTAAATGAAAAACTGTTTTTT. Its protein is CASSQEQSLLNEKLFF.